This T cell receptor beta chain was sequenced during a study of T-cell memory formation after mild COVID-19. TCR alpha and TCR beta cDNA libraries carrying sample barcodes and UMIs came from 5'RACE with constant-segment primers. TCRdb reanalysed the 5' RACE reads using MiXCR and keeps one entry per CDR3 protein. Of roughly 560,000 distinct CDR3 sequences listed, over 20% are singletons. This clonotype has only a few counts. Its cognate antigen is unknown. Study-level findings and limits: The pre-infection memory compartment contained some responding clones, suggesting cross-reactive memory joined. Clones that contracted from day 15 to 85 were balanced CD4/CD8, while later expanders leaned CD4+. Proof of SARS-CoV-2 specificity was absent for the second-wave clones that crested on day 37.

The CDR3 is made up of 15 amino acids. V lost 3 bases and J lost 0, with 6 bases in between. The sequencing sample was made of PBMCs or a T cell subset sorted from them (not recorded which). The receptor comes from an adult woman who had mild COVID-19 (a few samples of this study predate the infection). Cell type and time point are not known. This chain joins TRBV12-3 or TRBV12-4 and TRBJ1-6; the D is unclear. The CDR3 region has the DNA TGTGCCAGCAGTTTCGGCGGCTCCTATAATTCACCCCTCCACTTT. Protein: CASSFGGSYNSPLHF.